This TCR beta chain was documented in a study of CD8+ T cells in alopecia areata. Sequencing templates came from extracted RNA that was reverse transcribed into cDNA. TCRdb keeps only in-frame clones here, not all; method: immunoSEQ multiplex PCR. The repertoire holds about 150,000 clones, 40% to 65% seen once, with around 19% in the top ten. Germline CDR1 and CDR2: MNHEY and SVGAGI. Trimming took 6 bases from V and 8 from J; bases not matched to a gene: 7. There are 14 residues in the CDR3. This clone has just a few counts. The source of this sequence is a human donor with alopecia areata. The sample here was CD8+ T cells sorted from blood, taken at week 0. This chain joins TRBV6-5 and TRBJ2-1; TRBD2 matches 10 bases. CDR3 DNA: TGTGCCAGCAGCGGAAGCGGGGGGGCGTATGAGCAGTTCTTC. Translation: CASSGSGGAYEQFF.